The subject of this entry is one T cell receptor beta chain. This specimen belongs to a study of blood T cell repertoires in COVID-19. On the study more broadly: The origin of the acute and convalescent COVID-19 samples was the United States, Italy and Spain. PBMCs, B-cell-depleted T cells, or T cells provided the cDNA or gDNA that made up the material.

Under the authors' procedure: Counts of nucleated cells, estimated from reference gene primer amplification, were obtained. Repertoires were generated with immunoSEQ multiplex PCR, while TCRdb's copy carries only in-frame clones and drops some. V and J calls and clone size are those listed in that table; D and trimming were worked out from the DNA. The table shows around 200,000 clones, with about 88% occurring only once. Germline CDR1 reads SGHNT; CDR2 reads YENEEA. V was clipped by 4 bases and J by 4 bases; unmatched bases: 8. CDR3 length: 15 amino acids. This TCR came from an elderly woman in a cohort sampled during active or convalescent COVID-19. V is TRBV11-3 and J is TRBJ2-5; 8 bases are a match to TRBD2. The material sequenced was peripheral blood. The DNA of the CDR3 is TGTGCCAGCAGCTCCCCCGGGGGGGCCGTAGAGACCCAGTACTTC. Residues: CASSSPGGAVETQYF.